The T cell receptor (beta chain) under discussion was sequenced for a study of human T cells and chemical hapten exposure. Overall study findings and caveats: Expanded TCRs formed significantly more large CDR3 similarity clusters than controls.

What the library attached to individual cDNA molecules were unique molecular identifiers. MiXCR, run by TCRdb on the RACE reads, gives a single entry per CDR3 protein. This sample has around 250,000 distinct CDR3 sequences, with about 8.1% found just once. As for this clonotype: What it binds is unknown.

Trimming took 6 bases from V and 3 from J; bases not matched to a gene: 11. Germline V gives CDR1 MNHEY, CDR2 SVGEGT. CDR3 length: 18 residues. This sample's time point: pre-sensitization, week 0. Described treatment: therapeutic diphenylcyclopropenone sensitization with weekly scalp DPC. This sequence was found in a woman in her 40s with alopecia areata. Some clones in this sample may be carry-over from other donors' samples. The specimen comprised whole blood, sampled in connection with sensitization to the hapten diphenylcyclopropenone (DPC). The V call is TRBV6-2 or TRBV6-3, the J call TRBJ2-3, with 14 bases aligning to TRBD2. This CDR3 reads CASSRPRLAGGITDTQYF. CDR3 bases: TGTGCCAGCAGCCGACCTAGACTAGCGGGAGGGATAACAGATACGCAGTATTTT.